The 28 T cell receptor beta chains given below trace back to one sample, sequenced in a study of radiation and T cells in renal cell carcinoma. Profiling relied on immunoSEQ multiplex PCR, and the TCRdb table lists in-frame clones only, not all of them. This table has about 78,000 clones, about nine tenths appearing once. Indicated time point: blood 4 weeks post-SBRT, at nephrectomy. As to treatment: 15 Gy SBRT to primary tumor, nephrectomy 4 weeks later. The specimen comprised blood, sampled from a patient whose treatment included radiotherapy and nephrectomy. Receptors originate from a woman between 70 and 85 years old with renal cell carcinoma.

This rearrangement joins TRBV7-9 to TRBJ2-7; no clear D. Germline assignment: CDR1 SEHNR and CDR2 FQNEAQ (reference sequence). The CDR3 contains 13 residues. V dropped 3 bases and J dropped 2 bases, with 8 bases sitting between them. As DNA, the CDR3 is TGTGCCAGCAGCTTGGACGGACCCTACGAGCAGTACTTC. Residues: CASSLDGPYEQYF.

The chain links TRBV30 to TRBJ2-2, with no clear D. V was clipped by 4 bases and J by 1 base, with 7 bases between them. The CDR3 contains 13 residues. Germline loops: CDR1 GTSNPN, CDR2 SVGIG (reference sequence). CDR3 sequence: CAWTPWNTGELFF. CDR3 in DNA: TGTGCCTGGACCCCCTGGAACACCGGGGAGCTGTTTTTT.

This sequence joins TRBV4-2 and TRBJ1-2, with 10 bases fitting TRBD1. Germline assignment: CDR1 LGHNA and CDR2 YNFKEQ. With 4 bases clipped from V and 3 bases from J, the junction kept 2 bases outside the gene matches. CDR3 length: 14 amino acids. The CDR3 is CASSPGQGDYGYTF. DNA of the CDR3: TGTGCCAGCAGCCCAGGACAGGGGGACTATGGCTACACCTTC.

V usage is TRBV29-1 and J usage is TRBJ2-5, with D possibly matching TRBD1 (5 bases). In germline, CDR1 is SQVTM, CDR2 ANQGSEA. The CDR3 spans 11 residues. The germline V and J ends were trimmed by 7 bases and 4 bases, with 10 bases remaining between them. The CDR3 DNA follows: TGCAGCGGGACATTAGGAGAGACCCAGTACTTC. Translating it yields CSGTLGETQYF.

The J gene is TRBJ2-7, the V gene TRBV4-3, with 11 bases identical to TRBD2. The V gene's germline CDR1 is LGHNA and CDR2 YSLEER. The CDR3 contains 15 residues. Unmatched junction bases numbered 1, after V lost 1 base and J lost 2 bases. The CDR3 DNA follows: TGCGCCAGCAGCCAAGGACTAGCGGGGACCTACGAGCAGTACTTC. Residues: CASSQGLAGTYEQYF.

The chain uses TRBV7-9 and TRBJ1-2, with 8 bases that match TRBD1. Trimming removed 4 bases from V and 2 bases from J; junction bases left unmatched: 3. In germline, CDR1 is SEHNR, CDR2 FQNEAQ (reference sequence). The CDR3 sequence is 14 residues long. CDR3 in amino acids: CASSSQGGNYGYTF. CDR3 sequence (DNA): TGTGCCAGCAGCTCACAGGGGGGCAACTATGGCTACACCTTC.

This chain joins TRBV7-9 and TRBJ2-2; TRBD1 agrees at 8 bases. The CDR3 runs 15 residues. The V gene end was trimmed by 2 bases and the J gene end by 5 bases; junction bases not matched to a gene: 4. Germline CDR1 SEHNR, CDR2 FQNEAQ (reference sequence). In DNA, the CDR3 is TGTGCCAGCAGCTTATCAGGGGGCCAAACCGGGGAGCTGTTTTTT. This sequence encodes CASSLSGGQTGELFF.

This chain uses TRBV19 with TRBJ1-4, with a possible D match to TRBD1 (5 bases). Trimming took off 0 bases at V and 3 bases at J, with 8 bases between the two ends. CDR1 is LNHDA and CDR2 is SQIVND in the germline V gene (reference sequence). This CDR3 spans 15 amino acids. This CDR3 reads CASSIDRAANEKLFF. The DNA for the CDR3 is TGTGCCAGTAGTATAGACAGGGCCGCTAATGAAAAACTGTTTTTT.

This clone was detected only once. The V and J genes are TRBV4-2 and TRBJ2-3; no definite D call. The CDR3 runs to 16 residues. In germline, CDR1 is LGHNA, CDR2 YNFKEQ. The V gene lost 0 bases and the J gene lost 0 bases, with 10 bases spanning the gap. The CDR3 spells CASSQDSQASTDTQYF. The CDR3 DNA is TGTGCCAGCAGCCAAGATAGCCAGGCTAGCACAGATACGCAGTATTTT.

V is TRBV5-1 and J is TRBJ2-1; D is unclear. With 0 bases removed from V and 9 bases from J, the gap between germline ends came to 10 bases. Germline loops: CDR1 SGHRS, CDR2 YFSETQ. The length of the CDR3 is 13 residues. The CDR3 is CASSLVPLGEQFF. The CDR3 DNA reads as TGCGCCAGCAGCTTGGTTCCCCTCGGTGAGCAGTTCTTC.

The chain uses TRBV4-1 and TRBJ2-7, with D maybe TRBD1 (6 bases). CDR1 is MGHRA and CDR2 is YSYEKL in the germline V gene. Trimming stripped 0 bases from V and 1 base from J, with 16 bases between. This CDR3 has 17 amino acids. The CDR3 loop is CASSQDSSTGQSYEQYF. The CDR3 DNA reads as TGCGCCAGCAGCCAAGACAGTTCGACAGGCCAATCCTACGAGCAGTACTTC.

The chain recombines TRBV6-6 with TRBJ2-2; D not certain. With 10 bases removed from V and 0 bases from J, the gap between germline ends came to 9 bases. From germline, CDR1 is MNHNY and CDR2 SVGAGI (reference sequence). The CDR3 is 13 amino acids. CDR3 region: CATNTANTGELFF. CDR3 in DNA: TGTGCCACCAATACTGCGAACACCGGGGAGCTGTTTTTT.

V gene TRBV7-2 combines with J gene TRBJ1-3; unclear D gene. Germline V lookup: CDR1 SGHTA, CDR2 FQGNSA. V was clipped by 1 base and J by 0 bases, with 4 bases between them. CDR3 length equals 14 residues. As DNA, the CDR3 is TGTGCCAGCAGCTTAGGGTCCTCTGGAAACACCATATATTTT. Its translation is CASSLGSSGNTIYF.

This chain joins TRBV5-1 and TRBJ2-2; 8 positions agree with TRBD2. Germline CDR1 and CDR2: SGHRS and YFSETQ. V was pared by 0 bases and J by 6 bases, with 1 base of the junction left unmatched. The CDR3 is 14 residues long. The CDR3 reads CASSLDGGAGELFF. DNA for the CDR3: TGCGCCAGCAGCTTGGACGGGGGGGCCGGGGAGCTGTTTTTT.

V and J are TRBV19 and TRBJ2-5; 7 bases fit TRBD2. Germline CDR1 is LNHDA and CDR2 is SQIVND (reference sequence). The V gene end was trimmed by 5 bases and the J gene end by 4 bases; junction bases not matched to a gene: 4. The CDR3 has 13 amino acids. CDR3 protein: CASSGRGLETQYF. Written as DNA, the CDR3 is TGTGCCAGTAGTGGGCGGGGGTTAGAGACCCAGTACTTC.

The gene calls are TRBV7-9 and TRBJ1-1, with D uncertain. This CDR3 spans 16 amino acids. Trimming cost V 5 bases and J 1 base, with 17 bases left between them. CDR1 is SEHNR, CDR2 FQNEAQ, per germline (reference sequence). The CDR3 sequence is CASSPRSPAQNTEAFF. As DNA, the CDR3 is TGTGCCAGCAGCCCACGCAGCCCGGCCCAGAACACTGAAGCTTTCTTT. Full variable domain (outside the CDR3, taken from reference TRBV7-9 and TRBJ1-1): DTGVSQNPRHKITKRGQNVTFRCDPISEHNRLYWYRQTLGQGPEFLTYFQNEAQLEKSRLLSDRFSAERPKGSFSTLEIQRTEQGDSAMYLCASSPRSPAQNTEAFFGQGTRLTVV.

This rearrangement joins TRBV11-3 to TRBJ2-3; 10 bases agree with TRBD1. Germline CDR1 SGHNT, CDR2 YENEEA. Trimming took 1 base from V and 13 from J; bases not matched to a gene: 5. The CDR3 has 13 residues. This chain's CDR3 is CASSLGDRGPKYF. The CDR3, as DNA: TGTGCCAGCAGCTTAGGAGACAGGGGGCCTAAGTATTTT.

The chain recombines TRBV7-8 with TRBJ2-3; perhaps TRBD2 as D (7 bases). This CDR3 is built from 14 residues. CDR1 is SGHVS and CDR2 is FQNEAQ in the germline V gene. Deletions cut 5 bases from V and 1 base from J, with 10 bases between. The CDR3 DNA follows: TGTGCCAGCAGCCGCGGGGGCCGCACAGATACGCAGTATTTT. Protein sequence: CASSRGGRTDTQYF.

V is TRBV27 and J is TRBJ2-7; no reliable D call. Looked up from germline, CDR1 is MNHEY and CDR2 is SMNVEV (reference sequence). The CDR3 covers 12 residues. V was pared by 7 bases and J by 0 bases, with 7 bases between. The CDR3 nucleotides are TGTGCCAGCATACCAGCCTCCTACGAGCAGTACTTC. Translated, it gives CASIPASYEQYF.

This clone was seen a handful of times. The chain recombines TRBV19 with TRBJ1-2; D unresolved. The CDR3 is made up of 14 amino acids. Trimming took off 6 bases at V and 4 bases at J, with 15 bases between the two ends. Germline-derived CDR1 and CDR2 are LNHDA and SQIVND (reference sequence). The CDR3, as DNA: TGTGCCAGTAGACTACGGGCGGTGGGCTATGGCTACACCTTC. This sequence encodes CASRLRAVGYGYTF.

The gene calls are TRBV5-1 and TRBJ2-3; D not certain. The length of the CDR3 is 14 residues. Germline assignment: CDR1 SGHRS and CDR2 YFSETQ. V lost 4 bases and J 6 bases, leaving 15 bases between the germline ends. The CDR3 coding sequence is TGCGCCAGCAGCCTGTCGACCGGTCAGGATACGCAGTATTTT. Translation gives CASSLSTGQDTQYF.

V usage is TRBV30 and J usage is TRBJ1-6, with D possibly matching TRBD1 (6 bases). The CDR3 is 12 amino acids. Per germline, CDR1 GTSNPN and CDR2 SVGIG (reference sequence). Trimming took off 3 bases at V and 11 bases at J, with 11 bases between the two ends. The DNA for the CDR3 is TGTGCCTGGAGGGGGGCGGGGACACCCCTCCACTTT. Translated: CAWRGAGTPLHF.

The chain is built from TRBV19 and TRBJ1-5, with TRBD1 as a possible D gene (6 bases). Trimming left V 3 bases short and J 7 bases short, with 13 bases between. Germline V gene sequence: CDR1 LNHDA, CDR2 SQIVND (reference sequence). This CDR3 has 14 residues. In DNA, the CDR3 is TGTGCCAGTAGTATTACAGGGTTGCTCCAGCCCCAGCATTTT. Its protein is CASSITGLLQPQHF.

The chain is built from TRBV7-2 and TRBJ2-3, with D unresolved. The V gene's germline CDR1 is SGHTA and CDR2 FQGNSA. V gave up 1 base and J gave up 1 base, with 3 bases separating them. The CDR3 sequence is 13 residues long. This CDR3 reads CASSLGGTDTQYF. CDR3 sequence (DNA): TGTGCCAGCAGCTTAGGGGGCACAGATACGCAGTATTTT.

The chain is built from TRBV15 and TRBJ1-5; D is undetermined. Germline-derived CDR1 and CDR2 are LNHNV and YYDKDF (reference sequence). The CDR3 loop spans 13 amino acids. V lost 0 bases and J lost 5, with 5 bases in between. The CDR3 DNA follows: TGTGCCACCAGCAGAGACCCCCATCAGCCCCAGCATTTT. Translated, it gives CATSRDPHQPQHF.

V usage is TRBV2 and J usage is TRBJ1-2, with D maybe TRBD1 (6 bases). Between the trimmed V and J ends, which lost 9 bases and 0 bases, there was a span of 14 bases. The CDR3 covers 14 residues. CDR1 is SNHLY, CDR2 FYNNEI, per germline. This chain's CDR3 is CARRTVLTNYGYTF. Written as DNA, the CDR3 is TGTGCCAGGAGGACAGTGCTTACTAACTATGGCTACACCTTC.

This clone has a single count. The chain combines TRBV4-2 with TRBJ2-3; 8 bases are a match to TRBD2. This CDR3 spans 16 amino acids. CDR1 is LGHNA, CDR2 YNFKEQ, per germline. Germline trimming cut 0 bases from V and 10 bases from J; bases unmatched to any gene: 12. The chain's CDR3 is CASSQEAGGGGGAQYF. The CDR3 DNA reads as TGTGCCAGCAGCCAAGAGGCGGGGGGCGGGGGAGGTGCGCAGTATTTT.

This chain uses TRBV6-5 with TRBJ2-7; possible D gene TRBD1, 6 bases. Germline CDR1 reads MNHEY; CDR2 reads SVGAGI. V was cut by 5 bases and J by 0 bases, with 14 bases left in between. The CDR3 has 15 residues. CDR3 DNA sequence: TGTGCCAGCAGTAAAAGGGGGACCGCCTCCTACGAGCAGTACTTC. Its translation: CASSKRGTASYEQYF.